The entry that follows covers one T cell receptor (beta chain) sequence. This entry comes from a study of blood T cell repertoires in COVID-19. The data were produced by immunoSEQ multiplex PCR, yet TCRdb's version contains in-frame clones alone and is incomplete. The repertoire has about 480,000 clones, more than 75% of them found once; the top ten carry approximately 1.8%. The CDR3 has 16 residues. Trimming stripped 6 bases from V and 0 bases from J, with 17 bases between. In germline, CDR1 is SEHNR, CDR2 FQNEAQ (reference sequence). Donors in Cohort 3 who had recovered were those with two negative PCRs, healthcare professional clearance, or resolution of their symptoms.

The V gene is TRBV7-9, the J gene TRBJ1-1; D uncertain. The receptor was derived from a woman in her thirties or forties who had recovered from COVID-19. The sample comprised PBMCs or T cells enriched from blood (not recorded which). The CDR3 coding sequence is TGTGCCAGCAGACAGAGGACTCGGGAATTGAACACTGAAGCTTTCTTT. Translation gives CASRQRTRELNTEAFF. Looking up the rest from reference TRBV7-9 and TRBJ1-1 gives the full variable domain: DTGVSQNPRHKITKRGQNVTFRCDPISEHNRLYWYRQTLGQGPEFLTYFQNEAQLEKSRLLSDRFSAERPKGSFSTLEIQRTEQGDSAMYLCASRQRTRELNTEAFFGQGTRLTVV.